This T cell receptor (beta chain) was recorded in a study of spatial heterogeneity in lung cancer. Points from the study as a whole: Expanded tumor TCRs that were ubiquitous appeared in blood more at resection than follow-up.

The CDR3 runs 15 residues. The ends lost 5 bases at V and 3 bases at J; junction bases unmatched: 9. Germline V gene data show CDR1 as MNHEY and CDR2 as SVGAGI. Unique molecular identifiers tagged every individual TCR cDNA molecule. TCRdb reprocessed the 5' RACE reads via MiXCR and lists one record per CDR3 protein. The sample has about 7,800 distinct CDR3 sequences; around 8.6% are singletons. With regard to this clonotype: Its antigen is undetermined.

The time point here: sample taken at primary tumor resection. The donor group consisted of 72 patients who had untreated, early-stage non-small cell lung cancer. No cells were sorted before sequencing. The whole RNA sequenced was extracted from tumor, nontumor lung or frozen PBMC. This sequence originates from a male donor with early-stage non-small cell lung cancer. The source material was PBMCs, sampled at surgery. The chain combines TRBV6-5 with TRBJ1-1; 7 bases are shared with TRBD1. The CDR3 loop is CASSPGTAGYTEAFF. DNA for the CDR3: TGTGCCAGCAGTCCCGGGACAGCCGGATACACTGAAGCTTTCTTT.